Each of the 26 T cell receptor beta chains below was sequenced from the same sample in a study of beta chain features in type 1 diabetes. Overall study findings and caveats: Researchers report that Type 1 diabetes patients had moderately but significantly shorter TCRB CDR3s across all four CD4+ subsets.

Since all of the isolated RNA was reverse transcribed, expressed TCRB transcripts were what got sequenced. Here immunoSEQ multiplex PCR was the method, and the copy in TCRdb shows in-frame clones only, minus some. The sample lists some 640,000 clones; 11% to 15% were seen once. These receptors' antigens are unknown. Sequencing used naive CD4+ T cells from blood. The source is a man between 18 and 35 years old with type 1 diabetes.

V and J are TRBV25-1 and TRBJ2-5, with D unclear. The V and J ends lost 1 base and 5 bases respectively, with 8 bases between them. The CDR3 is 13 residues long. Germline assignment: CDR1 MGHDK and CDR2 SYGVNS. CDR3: CASSESPVETQYF. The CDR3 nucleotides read TGTGCCAGCAGTGAATCCCCCGTGGAGACCCAGTACTTC.

The CDR3 bases are TGTGCCAGCAGTGGTGTAGCGGGGGATAGAGAAAAACTGTTTTTT. This sequence encodes CASSGVAGDREKLFF. The V gene is TRBV25-1, the J gene TRBJ1-4; a possible D gene is TRBD1 (5 bases). This CDR3 is built from 15 residues. The V and J ends lost 4 bases and 8 bases respectively, with 17 bases between them. CDR1 is MGHDK, CDR2 SYGVNS, per germline.

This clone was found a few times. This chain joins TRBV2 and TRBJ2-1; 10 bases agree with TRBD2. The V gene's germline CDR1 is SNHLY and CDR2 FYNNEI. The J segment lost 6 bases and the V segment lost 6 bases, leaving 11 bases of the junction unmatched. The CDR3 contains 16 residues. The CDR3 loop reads CASSVQRLAGVNEQFF. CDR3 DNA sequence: TGTGCCAGCAGCGTTCAGCGGCTAGCGGGAGTCAATGAGCAGTTCTTC.

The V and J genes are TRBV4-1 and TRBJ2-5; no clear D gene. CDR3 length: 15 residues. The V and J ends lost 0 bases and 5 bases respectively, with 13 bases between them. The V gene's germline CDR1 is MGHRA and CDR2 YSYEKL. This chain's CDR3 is CASSQEGKRMETQYF. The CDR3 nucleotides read TGCGCCAGCAGCCAAGAGGGCAAACGCATGGAGACCCAGTACTTC.

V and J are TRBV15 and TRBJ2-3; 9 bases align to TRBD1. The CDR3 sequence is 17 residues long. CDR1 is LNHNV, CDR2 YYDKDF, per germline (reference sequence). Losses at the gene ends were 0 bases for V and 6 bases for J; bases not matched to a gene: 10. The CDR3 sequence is CATSREGTGQGSDTQYF. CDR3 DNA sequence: TGTGCCACCAGCAGAGAAGGTACGGGACAGGGCTCCGATACGCAGTATTTT.

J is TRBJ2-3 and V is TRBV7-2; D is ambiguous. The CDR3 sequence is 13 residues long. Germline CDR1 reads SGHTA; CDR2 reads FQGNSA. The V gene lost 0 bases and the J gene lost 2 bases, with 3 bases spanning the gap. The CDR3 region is CASSLAVTDTQYF. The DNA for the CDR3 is TGTGCCAGCAGCTTAGCTGTCACAGATACGCAGTATTTT.

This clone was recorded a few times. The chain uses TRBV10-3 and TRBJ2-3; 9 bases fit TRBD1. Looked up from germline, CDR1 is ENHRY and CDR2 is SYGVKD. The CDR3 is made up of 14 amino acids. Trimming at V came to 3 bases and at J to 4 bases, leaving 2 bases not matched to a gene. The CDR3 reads CAISDGTGPDTQYF. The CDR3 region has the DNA TGTGCCATCAGTGATGGGACAGGGCCAGATACGCAGTATTTT.

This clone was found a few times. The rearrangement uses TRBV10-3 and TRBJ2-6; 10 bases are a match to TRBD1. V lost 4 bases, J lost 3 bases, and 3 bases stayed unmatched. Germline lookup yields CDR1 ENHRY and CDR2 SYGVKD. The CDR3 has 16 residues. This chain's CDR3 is CAISATGGGGANVLTF. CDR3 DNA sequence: TGTGCCATCAGTGCGACAGGGGGCGGTGGGGCCAACGTCCTGACTTTC.

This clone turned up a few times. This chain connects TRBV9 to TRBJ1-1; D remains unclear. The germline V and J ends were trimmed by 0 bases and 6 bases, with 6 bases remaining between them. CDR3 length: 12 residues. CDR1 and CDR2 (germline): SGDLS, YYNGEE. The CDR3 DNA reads TGTGCCAGCAGCGTAGGTCTCTCTGAAGCTTTCTTT. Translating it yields CASSVGLSEAFF.

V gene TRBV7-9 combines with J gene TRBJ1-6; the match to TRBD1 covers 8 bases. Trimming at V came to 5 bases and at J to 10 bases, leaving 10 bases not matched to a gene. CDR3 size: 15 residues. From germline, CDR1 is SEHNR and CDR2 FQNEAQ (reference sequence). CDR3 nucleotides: TGTGCCAGCAGCACTACCCGGACAGGGCAGTCACCCCTCCACTTT. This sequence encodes CASSTTRTGQSPLHF.

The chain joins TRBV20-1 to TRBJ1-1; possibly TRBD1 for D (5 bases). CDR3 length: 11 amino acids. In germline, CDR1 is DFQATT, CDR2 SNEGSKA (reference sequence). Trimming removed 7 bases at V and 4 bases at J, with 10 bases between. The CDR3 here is CSVPTVTEAFF. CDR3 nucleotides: TGCAGTGTCCCGACAGTCACTGAAGCTTTCTTT.

The CDR3 region is CSVERPNTEAFF. Here the CDR3 DNA reads TGCAGCGTTGAAAGGCCGAACACTGAAGCTTTCTTT. The J gene is TRBJ1-1, the V gene TRBV29-1; D remains ambiguous. Trimming pared 2 bases from V and 1 base from J, leaving 5 bases between. There are 12 residues in the CDR3. The V gene's germline CDR1 is SQVTM and CDR2 ANQGSEA.

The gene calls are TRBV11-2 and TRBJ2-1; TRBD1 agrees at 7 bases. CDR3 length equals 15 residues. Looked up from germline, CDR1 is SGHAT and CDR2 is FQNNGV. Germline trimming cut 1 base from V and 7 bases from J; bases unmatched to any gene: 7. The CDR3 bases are TGTGCCAGCAGCTTAGGCCCGGGACAGAAAAATGAGCAGTTCTTC. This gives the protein CASSLGPGQKNEQFF.

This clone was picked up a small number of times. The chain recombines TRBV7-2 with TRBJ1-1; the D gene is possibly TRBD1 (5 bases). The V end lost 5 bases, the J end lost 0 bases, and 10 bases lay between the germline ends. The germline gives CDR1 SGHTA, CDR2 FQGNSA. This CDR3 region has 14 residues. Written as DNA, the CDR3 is TGTGCCAGCAGCCCAGCGACAGTGAACACTGAAGCTTTCTTT. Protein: CASSPATVNTEAFF.

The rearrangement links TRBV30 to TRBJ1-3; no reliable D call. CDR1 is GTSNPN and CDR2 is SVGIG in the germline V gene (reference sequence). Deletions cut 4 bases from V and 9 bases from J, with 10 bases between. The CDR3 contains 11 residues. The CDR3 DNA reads TGTGCCTGGACCCTCAAGTCCACCATATATTTT. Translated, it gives CAWTLKSTIYF. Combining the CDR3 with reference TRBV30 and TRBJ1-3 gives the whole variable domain SQTIHQWPATLVQPVGSPLSLECTVEGTSNPNLYWYRQAAGRGLQLLFYSVGIGQISSEVPQNLSASRPQDRQFILSSKKLLLSDSGFYLCAWTLKSTIYFGEGSWLTVV.

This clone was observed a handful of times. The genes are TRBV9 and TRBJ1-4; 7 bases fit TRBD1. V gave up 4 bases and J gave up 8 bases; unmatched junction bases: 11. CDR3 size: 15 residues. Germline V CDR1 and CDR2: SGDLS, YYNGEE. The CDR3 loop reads CASSLRGTEREKLFF. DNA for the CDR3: TGTGCCAGCAGCTTGCGAGGGACAGAAAGGGAAAAACTGTTTTTT.

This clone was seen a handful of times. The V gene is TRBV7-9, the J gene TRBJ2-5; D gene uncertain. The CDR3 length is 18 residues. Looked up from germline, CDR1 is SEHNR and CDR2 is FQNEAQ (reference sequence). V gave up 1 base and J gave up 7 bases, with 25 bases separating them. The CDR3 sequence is CASSLGLRHTAQRRTQYF. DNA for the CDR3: TGTGCCAGCAGCTTAGGTTTGCGGCATACGGCCCAACGGAGGACCCAGTACTTC. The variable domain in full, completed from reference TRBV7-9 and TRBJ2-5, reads DTGVSQNPRHKITKRGQNVTFRCDPISEHNRLYWYRQTLGQGPEFLTYFQNEAQLEKSRLLSDRFSAERPKGSFSTLEIQRTEQGDSAMYLCASSLGLRHTAQRRTQYFGPGTRLLVL.

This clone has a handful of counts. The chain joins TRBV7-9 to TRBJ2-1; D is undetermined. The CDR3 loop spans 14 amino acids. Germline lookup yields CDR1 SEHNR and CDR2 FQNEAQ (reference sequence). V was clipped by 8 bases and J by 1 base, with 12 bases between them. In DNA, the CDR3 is TGTGCCAGCGTACCTAAGTCATCCTACAATGAGCAGTTCTTC. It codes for CASVPKSSYNEQFF.

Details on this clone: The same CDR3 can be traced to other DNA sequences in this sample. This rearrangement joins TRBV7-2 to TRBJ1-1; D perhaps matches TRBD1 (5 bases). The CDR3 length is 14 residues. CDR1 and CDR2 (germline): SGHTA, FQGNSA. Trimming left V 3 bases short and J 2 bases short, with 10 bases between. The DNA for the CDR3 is TGTGCCAGCAGCTTCGGGACGGCAAACACTGAAGCTTTCTTT. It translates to CASSFGTANTEAFF.

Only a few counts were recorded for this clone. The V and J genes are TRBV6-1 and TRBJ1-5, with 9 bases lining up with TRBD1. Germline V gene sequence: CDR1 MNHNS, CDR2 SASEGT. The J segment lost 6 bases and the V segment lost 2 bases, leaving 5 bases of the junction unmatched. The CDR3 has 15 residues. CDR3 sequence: CASSERQGVVQPQHF. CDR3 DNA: TGTGCCAGCAGTGAAAGACAGGGGGTCGTTCAGCCCCAGCATTTT.

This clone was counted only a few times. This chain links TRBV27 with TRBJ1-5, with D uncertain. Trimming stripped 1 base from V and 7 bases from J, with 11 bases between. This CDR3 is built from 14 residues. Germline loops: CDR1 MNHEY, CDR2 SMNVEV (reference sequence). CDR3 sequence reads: CASSLLEGRQPQHF. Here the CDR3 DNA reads TGTGCCAGCAGTTTATTGGAGGGAAGGCAGCCCCAGCATTTT.

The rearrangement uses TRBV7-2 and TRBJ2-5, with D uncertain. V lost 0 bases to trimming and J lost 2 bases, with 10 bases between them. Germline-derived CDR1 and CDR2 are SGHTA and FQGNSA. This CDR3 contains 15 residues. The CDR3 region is CASSLAGTDQETQYF. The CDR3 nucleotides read TGTGCCAGCAGCTTAGCGGGTACTGATCAAGAGACCCAGTACTTC.

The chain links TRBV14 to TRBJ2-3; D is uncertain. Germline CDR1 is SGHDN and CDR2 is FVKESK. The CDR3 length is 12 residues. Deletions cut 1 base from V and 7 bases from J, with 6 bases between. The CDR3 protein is CASSQARHTQYF. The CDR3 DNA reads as TGTGCCAGCAGCCAAGCCCGCCATACGCAGTATTTT.

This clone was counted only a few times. The CDR3: CSVAGGPETQYF. The CDR3 bases are TGCAGCGTTGCAGGGGGCCCAGAGACCCAGTACTTC. This chain connects TRBV29-1 to TRBJ2-5, with 8 nucleotides matching TRBD1. Trimming removed 4 bases from V and 4 bases from J; junction bases left unmatched: 2. This CDR3 has 12 residues. CDR1 and CDR2 (germline): SQVTM, ANQGSEA.

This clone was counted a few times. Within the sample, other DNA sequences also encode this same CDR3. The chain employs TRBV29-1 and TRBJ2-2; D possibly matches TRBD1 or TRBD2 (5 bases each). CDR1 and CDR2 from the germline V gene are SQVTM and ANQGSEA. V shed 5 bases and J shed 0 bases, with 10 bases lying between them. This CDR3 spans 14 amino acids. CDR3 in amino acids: CSVLRGTNTGELFF. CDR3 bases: TGCAGCGTTCTACGGGGCACGAACACCGGGGAGCTGTTTTTT.

The CDR3 sequence: CASSLGFAGGGNEQFF. The CDR3 DNA reads as TGTGCCAGCAGCTTAGGGTTTGCGGGAGGTGGGAATGAGCAGTTCTTC. The chain has TRBV11-3 and TRBJ2-1, with TRBD2 identical over 8 bases. The CDR3 loop spans 16 amino acids. The germline V gene encodes CDR1 SGHNT and CDR2 YENEEA. With V trimmed by 1 base and J by 7 bases, 9 bases remained unmatched.